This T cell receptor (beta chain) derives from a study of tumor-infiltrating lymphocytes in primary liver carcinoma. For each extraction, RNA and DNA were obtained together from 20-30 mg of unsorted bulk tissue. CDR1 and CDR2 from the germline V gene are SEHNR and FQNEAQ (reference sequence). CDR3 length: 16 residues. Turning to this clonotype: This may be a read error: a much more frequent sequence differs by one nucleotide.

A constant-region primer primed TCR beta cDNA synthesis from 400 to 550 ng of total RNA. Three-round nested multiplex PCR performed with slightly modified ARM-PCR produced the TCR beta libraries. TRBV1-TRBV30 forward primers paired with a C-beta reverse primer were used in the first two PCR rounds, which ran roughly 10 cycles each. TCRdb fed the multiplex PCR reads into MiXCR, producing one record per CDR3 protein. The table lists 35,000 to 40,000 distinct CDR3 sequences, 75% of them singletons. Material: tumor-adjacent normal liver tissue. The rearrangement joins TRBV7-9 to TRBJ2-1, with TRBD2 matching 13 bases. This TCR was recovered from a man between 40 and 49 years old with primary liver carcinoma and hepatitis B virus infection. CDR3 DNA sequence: TGTGCCAACAGCCCGACTAGCGGGGGGTTAAAGAATGAGCAGTTCTTC. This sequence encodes CANSPTSGGLKNEQFF. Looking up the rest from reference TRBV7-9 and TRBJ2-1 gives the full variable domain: DTGVSQNPRHKITKRGQNVTFRCDPISEHNRLYWYRQTLGQGPEFLTYFQNEAQLEKSRLLSDRFSAERPKGSFSTLEIQRTEQGDSAMYLCANSPTSGGLKNEQFFGPGTRLTVL.